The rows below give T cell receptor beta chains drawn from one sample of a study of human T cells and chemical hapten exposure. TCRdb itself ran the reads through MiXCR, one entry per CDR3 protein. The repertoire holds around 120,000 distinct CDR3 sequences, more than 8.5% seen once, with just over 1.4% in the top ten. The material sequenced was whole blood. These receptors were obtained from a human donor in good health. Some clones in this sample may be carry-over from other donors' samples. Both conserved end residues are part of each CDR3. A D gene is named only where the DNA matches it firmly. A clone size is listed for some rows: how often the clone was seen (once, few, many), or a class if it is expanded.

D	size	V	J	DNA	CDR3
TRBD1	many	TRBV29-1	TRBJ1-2	TGCAGCGTTGAGGGACAGGAGACCTATGGCTACACCTTC	CSVEGQETYGYTF
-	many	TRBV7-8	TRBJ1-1	TGTGCCAGCAGCTTAGTGGGGCAGCACCTATCGGCCCCGAACACTGAAGCTTTCTTT	CASSLVGQHLSAPNTEAFF
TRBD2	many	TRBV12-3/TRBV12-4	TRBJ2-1	TGTGCCAGCACTAGCGGGAGTAATGAGCAGTTCTTC	CASTSGSNEQFF
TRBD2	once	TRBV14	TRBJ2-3	TGTGCCAGCAGCCAAGAATGGGCTAGCGGGTCTAGCACAGATACGCAGTATTTT	CASSQEWASGSSTDTQYF
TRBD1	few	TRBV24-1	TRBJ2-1	TGTGCCACCAGTGACCCGGACAGGGGGTCCTACAATGAGCAGTTCTTC	CATSDPDRGSYNEQFF
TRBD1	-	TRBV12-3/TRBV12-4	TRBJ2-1	TGTGCCAGCAGTTTGGGACAGGGCCGGAGGTCTGATGAGCAGTTCTTC	CASSLGQGRRSDEQFF
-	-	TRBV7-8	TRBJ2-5	TGTGCCAGCAGCCATTGGGGGTACCAAGAGACCCAGTACTTC	CASSHWGYQETQYF
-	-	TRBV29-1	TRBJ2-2	TGCAGCGTTGATAGTCAGAACACCGGGGAGCTGTTTTTT	CSVDSQNTGELFF
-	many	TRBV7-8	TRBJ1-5	TGTGCCAGCAGCTTAAGGACAGCCCCAACTAGCAATCAGCCCCAGCATTTT	CASSLRTAPTSNQPQHF
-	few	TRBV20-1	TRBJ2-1	TGCAGTGCTAATTGGGACAATGAGCAGTTCTTC	CSANWDNEQFF
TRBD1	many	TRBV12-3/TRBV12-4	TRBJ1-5	TGTGCCAGCGGTCGGGACAGGGATGGCAATCAGCCCCAGCATTTT	CASGRDRDGNQPQHF
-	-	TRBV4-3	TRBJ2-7	TGCGCCAGCAGCCCAAGCGGGCCAGGGACCTACGAGCAGTACTTC	CASSPSGPGTYEQYF
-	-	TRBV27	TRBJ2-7	TGTGCCAGCAGTTTATACCAGTTCTCCTACGAGCAGTACTTC	CASSLYQFSYEQYF
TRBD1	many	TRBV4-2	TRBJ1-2	TGTGCCAGCAGCCAAGTCCGGCAGGGGGCCGGGTATGGCTACACCTTC	CASSQVRQGAGYGYTF
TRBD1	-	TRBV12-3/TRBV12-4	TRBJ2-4	TGTGCCAGCAGTCCACCGGGACAGGGTCTAAACATTCAGTACTTC	CASSPPGQGLNIQYF
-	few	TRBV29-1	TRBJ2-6	TGCAGCGTTGACCTGGGCCAGGGGGGCGTTGGGGCCAACGTCCTGACTTTC	CSVDLGQGGVGANVLTF
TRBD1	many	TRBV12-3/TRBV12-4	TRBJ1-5	TGTGCCAGCAGAGAGGACAGGGGGGGCAATCAGCCCCAGCATTTT	CASREDRGGNQPQHF
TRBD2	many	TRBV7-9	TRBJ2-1	TGTGCCAGCAGCTCCAAGGGACTAGCGGAGATCTACAATGAGCAGTTCTTC	CASSSKGLAEIYNEQFF
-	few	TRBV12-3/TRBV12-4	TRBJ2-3	TGTGCCAGCAGTTTTCTATTTGGTGGGGGCACAGATACGCAGTATTTT	CASSFLFGGGTDTQYF
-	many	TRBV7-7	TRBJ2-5	TGTGCCAGCAGCTCGGGCCGACAAGAGACCCAGTACTTC	CASSSGRQETQYF
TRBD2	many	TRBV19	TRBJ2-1	TGTGCCAGTGGGAGGGGAAGCATCAATGAGCAGTTCTTC	CASGRGSINEQFF
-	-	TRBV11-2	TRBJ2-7	TGTGCCAGCAGCTTAGACACCACCTACGAGCAGTACTTC	CASSLDTTYEQYF
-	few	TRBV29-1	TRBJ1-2	TGCAGCGTTGAGGGACTCCCGGTTAATGTCTATGGCTACACCTTC	CSVEGLPVNVYGYTF
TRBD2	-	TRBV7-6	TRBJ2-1	TGTGCCAGCAGCCAGTTTACTAGCGGGAGTTCCTACAATGAGCAGTTCTTC	CASSQFTSGSSYNEQFF
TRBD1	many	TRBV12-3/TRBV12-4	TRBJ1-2	TGTGCCAGCAGTTTGCCCGGGACAGAGAACTATGGCTACACCTTC	CASSLPGTENYGYTF
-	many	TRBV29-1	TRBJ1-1	TGCAGCGTTGTGGGAGGGACCACTGAAGCTTTCTTT	CSVVGGTTEAFF
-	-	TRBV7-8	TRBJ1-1	TGTGCCAGCAGCTTAGGAGGAGATGCTGAAGCTTTCTTT	CASSLGGDAEAFF
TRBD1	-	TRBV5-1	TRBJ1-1	TGCGCCAGCAGCTTGGAAAGGGGGCGGGTAAACACTGAAGCTTTCTTT	CASSLERGRVNTEAFF
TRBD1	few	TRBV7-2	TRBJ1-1	TGTGCCAGCAGCCGAGACCGGGACAGGGGATCTGAAGCTTTCTTT	CASSRDRDRGSEAFF
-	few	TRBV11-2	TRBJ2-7	TGTGCCAGCAGCTTCCACGGGGGAGCCTACGAGCAGTACTTC	CASSFHGGAYEQYF
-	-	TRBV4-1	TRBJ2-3	TGCGCCAGCAGCCAAGATATGAGGGCCCCAGATACGCAGTATTTT	CASSQDMRAPDTQYF
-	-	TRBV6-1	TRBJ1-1	TGTGCCAGCAGTGTTGAATCCTTGCGGGGAGCTTTCTTT	CASSVESLRGAFF
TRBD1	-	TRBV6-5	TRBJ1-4	TGTGCCAGCAGTTACCACAGGGGGCCCCCTAATGAAAAACTGTTTTTT	CASSYHRGPPNEKLFF
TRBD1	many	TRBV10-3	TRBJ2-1	TGTGCCATCAGTCCCGACAGGGGGAATGAGCAGTTCTTC	CAISPDRGNEQFF
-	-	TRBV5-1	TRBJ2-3	TGCGCCAGCAGCTTGGTAGATCATAGCACAGATACGCAGTATTTT	CASSLVDHSTDTQYF
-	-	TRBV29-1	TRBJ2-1	TGCAGCGCGACCGCTGGGAGCTCCTACAATGAGCAGTTCTTC	CSATAGSSYNEQFF
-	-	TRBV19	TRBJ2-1	TGTGCCAGTAGTCCCCGGGACTTGAGCTCCTACAATGAGCAGTTCTTC	CASSPRDLSSYNEQFF
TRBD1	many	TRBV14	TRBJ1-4	TGTGCCAGCAGCCAAGGCGGGACAGTTAATGAAAAACTGTTTTTT	CASSQGGTVNEKLFF
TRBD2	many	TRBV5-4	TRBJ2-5	TGTGCCAGCAGACCCCTAGCGGGGACGCGAGAGACCCAGTACTTC	CASRPLAGTRETQYF
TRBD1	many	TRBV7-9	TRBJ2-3	TGTGCCAGCAGCCCTACCGACAGGGCTAGTTCAGATACGCAGTATTTT	CASSPTDRASSDTQYF
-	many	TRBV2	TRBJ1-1	TGTGCCAGCCGAATTCGGGGTCTGACCACAGGGAACACTGAAGCTTTCTTT	CASRIRGLTTGNTEAFF
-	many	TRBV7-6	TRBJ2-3	TGTGCCAGCAGCTTATCAGTCACAGATACGCAGTATTTT	CASSLSVTDTQYF